This TCR beta chain derives from a study of T-cell reconstitution after alpha-beta-depleted transplantation in children (dated by TCRdb to 2016 to 2017). Study-wide context: Using TCR repertoire profiling, the study followed T-cell immune reconstitution in a quantitative way in children after TCRalphabeta/CD19-depleted allogeneic hematopoietic cell transplantation.

The protocol used for the library was PCR. The instrument given in TCRdb is Illumina HiSeq 2500. TCR library preparation used molecular barcoding, with unique molecular identifiers applied to normalize quantification of the TCRbeta repertoire. TCRdb handled the public reads itself, with Q25 trimming in fastp and clone calling in MiXCR, and kept productive beta chains. Duplicate CDR3 protein sequences are folded into a single record with the most common DNA and genes. Counted in this sample were about 980,000 distinct CDR3 sequences; around 30% of them appeared once. The ten top clones hold 28% of the sample. Study-wide findings and limitations: In some patients, the high TCRbeta diversity seen at day 60 was put down to recipient T cells and intrathymic progenitors that had survived conditioning. Over the following months the frequencies of hyperexpanded clones went down, and after one year T-cell counts and TCRbeta diversity were mostly credited to newly produced T cells. The apparently early recovery of alphabetaT-cell counts about two months after transplant reportedly depended on only several hundred rapidly expanded clones that came from non-depleted graft cells.

Reading from cysteine to phenylalanine, the CDR3 counts 13 amino acids. Only the CDR3 DNA is retained, 39 bases long and in frame from the first base. From the germline V gene (reference sequence), CDR1 is MNHEY and CDR2 is SMNVEV. Turning to this clonotype: Its antigen remains undetermined. Its ends do not fully match the called genes, so a read error is possible.

Taken with the paper, the label for treatment or condition translates to: allogeneic hematopoietic cell transplantation with graft depleted of TCRalphabeta T cells and CD19 B cells. Transplant recipients were children who received TCRalphabeta/CD19-depleted allogeneic hematopoietic cell grafts. The sequence joins TRBV27 to TRBJ1-5, with the D gene too uncertain to name. This sample comprised PBMCs, mostly from graft donor cells, obtained 360 days after TCRalphabeta/CD19-depleted stem cell transplant. The source of this sequence is a boy under two years old who had a stem cell transplant for SCID, so the T cells may come from the graft donor. The CDR3 has the sequence CASGLAFNQPQHF. The sequenced DNA is TGTGCCAGCGGTTTAGCCTTCAATCAGCCCCAGCATTTT.